This T cell receptor beta chain came from a study of cytomegalovirus exposure and HLA in healthy donors. Primers for the PCR totalled 60 Vbeta and 13 Jbeta. Clones were read by immunoSEQ multiplex PCR, and TCRdb kept only the in-frame ones, dropping some. The clone table shows about 72,000 clones, with the ten largest holding roughly 2.6%. In regard to this clone: Antigen: not known.

Germline values: CDR1 LNHDA, CDR2 SQIVND (reference sequence). Trimming took off 8 bases at V and 1 base at J, with 9 bases between the two ends. CDR3 length: 13 amino acids. Donors in the study were healthy people who gave bone marrow. Regarding the study as a whole: The study carried out a later analysis of TCR beta sequences. It associated 15,000 to 20,000 of them with specific HLA alleles at a false discovery rate of 0.05.

Sequenced: PBMCs. The chain recombines TRBV19 with TRBJ2-4; perhaps TRBD2 as D (5 bases). The TCR was taken from a middle-aged man in good health and CMV-seronegative. For the CDR3, the DNA is TGTGCCAGTTCTCAGCGGGCCAAAAACATTCAGTACTTC. Encoded protein: CASSQRAKNIQYF.